This T cell receptor beta chain was sequenced for a study of CD8+ T cells in alopecia areata. Study results and caveats: For patients receiving tofacitinib, scalp clonality and expanded CD8+ clones among the top 100 significantly decreased.

As concerns this clone: Its antigen is unidentified.

Reverse transcribed after extraction, RNA yielded cDNA as the sequencing template. Clones were sequenced by immunoSEQ multiplex PCR, and TCRdb holds only the in-frame ones, with some missing. The sample yields about 190,000 clones, roughly 60% seen once. Treatment indicated: oral pan-JAK inhibitor, 5-10 mg twice daily. Trimming shortened V by 7 bases and J by 1 base, and 9 bases separated the two germline ends. This CDR3 has 13 amino acids. Germline loops: CDR1 PRHDT, CDR2 FYEKMQ (reference sequence). This chain uses TRBV13 with TRBJ2-3; D tentatively reads TRBD1 or TRBD2 (6 bases each). The material was CD4+ T cells sorted from blood, obtained at week 24, from a patient treated with tofacitinib. The receptor's source is a human donor with alopecia areata. The DNA for the CDR3 is TGTGCCAGCATGAGGGGGGGCACAGATACGCAGTATTTT. Translating gives CASMRGGTDTQYF.